Listed below are T cell receptor beta chains from one sample, sequenced in a study of chemoradiotherapy in HPV16-positive cancers. Repertoires were generated with immunoSEQ multiplex PCR, while TCRdb's copy carries only in-frame clones and drops some. The sample carries thousands of clones, around nine tenths recorded once. Here the sequenced sample was tumor tissue, taken from a patient who underwent chemoradiotherapy. These TCRs come from a human donor with HPV-associated anogenital cancer. CDR3s include the opening cysteine and the closing phenylalanine or tryptophan. Each record gives: V gene, CDR3 protein.

TRBV9 CASGDRAKDTQYF
TRBV11-3 CASSLGGGFVNNEQFF
TRBV5-1 CASSLEVGGSYEQYF
TRBV18 CASSPSPNTEAFF
TRBV5-1 CASSLALGESDTQYF
TRBV11-2 CASSLDRGSETQYF
TRBV29-1 CSVEDPSGGGFRTQYF
TRBV7-2 CASSLLDTQYF
TRBV6-5 CASSYSSMVQGLYF
TRBV27 CASSLGRNTEAFF
TRBV20-1 CSAQGEETQYF
TRBV4-1 CASSQEGQGSNIQYF
TRBV15 CATSRDQIKGTSNSPLHF
TRBV14 CASSQLQGLGTGELFF
TRBV29-1 CSVGAATYEQYF
TRBV11-1 CASRVGWTDTQYF
TRBV27 CASSPYGSRGLFTDTQYF
TRBV27 CASSFRGTDTQYF
TRBV7-9 CASSLHQRENEQYF
TRBV6-1 CASRETDDQPQHF
TRBV5-1 CASSRGQLNYGYTF
TRBV30 CAWSFGGRTQYF
TRBV7-9 CASSLVGDTEAFF
TRBV6-4 CASRENSGGAYEQFF
TRBV14 CASSQDRGRWSTEAFF
TRBV5-1 CASSLATGGKVDEQYF
TRBV6-1 CASSDKRGTGNTIYF
TRBV5-6 CASSSRRTGNYGYTF
TRBV6-1 CASSEGTGRAGELFF
TRBV6-1 CASSDRMTEAFF
TRBV30 CAWRVGHRGVGAQYF
TRBV15 CATSKTGNQPQHF
TRBV28 CASSLRTGYTDTQYF
TRBV9 CASSVEAGTYNEQFF
TRBV27 CASSLSPQGRYTF
TRBV2 CASFDRASPDTQYF
TRBV7-9 CASSSTGDQPQHF
TRBV5-5 CASSWGLAGASDTQYF
TRBV6-1 CASSEAGWDRGNQPQHF
TRBV6-1 CASGYRSSYEQYF
TRBV6-8 CASSPPGETEAFF
TRBV30 CAWTGQGGETQYF
TRBV7-3 CASSLTRDSTDTQYF
TRBV27 CASSFGQGGELFF
TRBV6-1 CASSERNRDRAFF
TRBV7-9 CASSLSGSNEKLFF
TRBV6-5 CASRLGGANVLTF
TRBV7-6 CASSRDSLNEKLFF
TRBV11-2 CASSLSSGETQYF